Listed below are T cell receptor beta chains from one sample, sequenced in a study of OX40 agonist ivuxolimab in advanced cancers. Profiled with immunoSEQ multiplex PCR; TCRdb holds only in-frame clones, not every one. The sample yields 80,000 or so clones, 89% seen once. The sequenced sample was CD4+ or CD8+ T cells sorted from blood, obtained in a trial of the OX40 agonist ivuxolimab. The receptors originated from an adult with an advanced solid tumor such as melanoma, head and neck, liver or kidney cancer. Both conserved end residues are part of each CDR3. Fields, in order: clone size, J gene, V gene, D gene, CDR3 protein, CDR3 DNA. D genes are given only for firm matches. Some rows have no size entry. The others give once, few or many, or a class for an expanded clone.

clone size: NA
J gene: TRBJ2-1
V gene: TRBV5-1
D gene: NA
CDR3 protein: CASSLGQQQFF
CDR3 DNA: TGCGCCAGCAGCTTGGGGCAACAGCAGTTCTTC

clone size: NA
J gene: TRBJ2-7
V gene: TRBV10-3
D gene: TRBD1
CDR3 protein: CAISMISGTGTYEQYF
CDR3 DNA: TGTGCCATCAGTATGATCTCCGGGACAGGGACCTACGAGCAGTACTTC

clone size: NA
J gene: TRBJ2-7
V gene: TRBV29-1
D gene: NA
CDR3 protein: CSVAGKVGIYEQYF
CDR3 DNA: TGCAGCGTCGCAGGGAAGGTGGGGATATACGAGCAGTACTTC

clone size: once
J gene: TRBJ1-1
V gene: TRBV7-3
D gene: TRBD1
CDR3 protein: CASSPRTGMMANTEAFF
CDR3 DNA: TGTGCCAGCAGCCCGCGGACAGGGATGATGGCGAACACTGAAGCTTTCTTT

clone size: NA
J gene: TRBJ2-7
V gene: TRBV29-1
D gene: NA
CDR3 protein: CSVTAPGGGPNEQYF
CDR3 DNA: TGCAGCGTTACCGCCCCGGGCGGAGGGCCTAACGAGCAGTACTTC

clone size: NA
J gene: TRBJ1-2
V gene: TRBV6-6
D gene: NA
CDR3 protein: CASRQQLANYGYTF
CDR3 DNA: TGTGCCTCCAGGCAGCAGTTAGCTAACTATGGCTACACCTTC

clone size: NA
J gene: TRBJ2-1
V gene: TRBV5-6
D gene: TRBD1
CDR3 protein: CASSRQGVNEQFF
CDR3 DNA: TGTGCCAGCAGCCGACAGGGCGTCAATGAGCAGTTCTTC

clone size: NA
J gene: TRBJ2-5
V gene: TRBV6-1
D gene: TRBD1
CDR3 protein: CASSELRGPETQYF
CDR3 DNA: TGTGCCAGCAGTGAACTGAGGGGGCCAGAGACCCAGTACTTC

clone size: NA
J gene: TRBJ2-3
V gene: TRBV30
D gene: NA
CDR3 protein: CAWSGEGNTDTQYF
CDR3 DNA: TGTGCCTGGAGTGGAGAGGGAAACACAGATACGCAGTATTTT

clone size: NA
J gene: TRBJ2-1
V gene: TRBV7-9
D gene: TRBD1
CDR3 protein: CASSFLTGNEQFF
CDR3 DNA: TGTGCCAGCAGCTTCCTGACAGGGAATGAGCAGTTCTTC

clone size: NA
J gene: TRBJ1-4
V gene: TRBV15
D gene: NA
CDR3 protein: CATSRDPHPNEKLFF
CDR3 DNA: TGTGCCACCAGCAGAGATCCCCACCCTAATGAAAAACTGTTTTTT

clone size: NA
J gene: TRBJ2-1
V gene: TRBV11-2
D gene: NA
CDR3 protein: CASSPVRGSGREQFF
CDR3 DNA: TGTGCCAGCAGCCCTGTCAGAGGTTCGGGGAGGGAGCAGTTCTTC

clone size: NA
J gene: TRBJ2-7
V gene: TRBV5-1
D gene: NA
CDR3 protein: CASSLLAGRVLGVGEQYF
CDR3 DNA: TGCGCCAGCAGCTTATTGGCGGGCCGGGTTCTAGGAGTGGGCGAGCAGTACTTC

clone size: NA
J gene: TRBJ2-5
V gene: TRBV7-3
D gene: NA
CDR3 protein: CASSLGGSQEAQYF
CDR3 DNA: TGTGCCAGCAGCTTAGGAGGGAGCCAAGAGGCCCAGTACTTC

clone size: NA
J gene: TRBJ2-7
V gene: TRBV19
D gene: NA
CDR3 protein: CASSIDLRLKGTGESYEQYF
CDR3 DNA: TGTGCCAGTAGTATAGATCTTCGGTTAAAAGGGACGGGGGAGTCATACGAGCAGTACTTC

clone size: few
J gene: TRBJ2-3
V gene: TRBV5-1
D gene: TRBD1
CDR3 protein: CASSFGQVADTQYF
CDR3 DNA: TGCGCCAGCAGCTTCGGACAGGTTGCAGATACGCAGTATTTT

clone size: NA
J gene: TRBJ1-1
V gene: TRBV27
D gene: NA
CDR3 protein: CASSSLSTFMNTEAFF
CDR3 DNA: TGTGCCAGCAGCTCCTTATCGACGTTCATGAACACTGAAGCTTTCTTT

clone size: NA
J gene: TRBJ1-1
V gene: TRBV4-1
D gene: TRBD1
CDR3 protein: CASSQVGTTGGAGSGTEAFF
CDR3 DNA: TGCGCCAGCAGCCAAGTGGGAACGACAGGGGGCGCCGGTTCCGGCACTGAAGCTTTCTTT

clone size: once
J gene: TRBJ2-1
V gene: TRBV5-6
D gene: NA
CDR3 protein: CASSLGPTTANEQFF
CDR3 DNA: TGTGCCAGCAGCTTGGGTCCAACCACCGCGAATGAGCAGTTCTTC

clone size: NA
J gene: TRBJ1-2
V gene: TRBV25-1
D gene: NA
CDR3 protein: CASTGTNYGYTF
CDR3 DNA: TGTGCCAGCACCGGGACAAACTATGGCTACACCTTC